The rows below give T cell receptor beta chains drawn from one sample of a study of a mutant IDH1 vaccine in newly diagnosed glioma. For these TCRs, the target antigens are not known. Sequencing was performed with immunoSEQ multiplex PCR; in TCRdb, only in-frame clones are kept and a portion is missing. The sample records 35,000 to 50,000 clones, 85% to 95% being singletons. This specimen was PBMCs, taken from a glioma patient whose treatment included an IDH1 peptide vaccine. These receptors came from a man aged 45 to 65 with glioma. CDR3s include the opening cysteine and the closing phenylalanine or tryptophan. A D gene is named only where the DNA matches it firmly. Some rows have no size entry. The others give once, few or many, or a class for an expanded clone.

TRBJ2-3 TRBV30 TRBD2 NA TGTGCCGTAGCGGGGGCCGGAGATACGCAGTATTTT CAVAGAGDTQYF
TRBJ2-3 TRBV9 TRBD2 NA TGTGCCAGCACCACCCGGAGTAGCGGGGGAGCAGATACGCAGTATTTT CASTTRSSGGADTQYF
TRBJ2-6 TRBV18 NA NA TGTGCCAGCTCACCACAGAGCAGGTCTTCCTACTCTGGGGCCAACGTCCTGACTTTC CASSPQSRSSYSGANVLTF
TRBJ1-1 TRBV2 NA NA TGTGCCAGCAGGGCTAAGACAGGGAACACTGAAGCTTTCTTT CASRAKTGNTEAFF
TRBJ1-1 TRBV9 NA NA TGTGCCAGCAGCGCACAGCAGGGTGGGACTGAAGCTTTCTTT CASSAQQGGTEAFF
TRBJ1-2 TRBV9 NA once TGTGCCAGCAGCGTAGAGGTTTCCGACTATGGCTACACCTTC CASSVEVSDYGYTF
TRBJ2-7 TRBV5-6 NA NA TGTGCCAGCAGCGTTGGGGCTGGAGGGTTTTACGAGCAGTACTTC CASSVGAGGFYEQYF
TRBJ1-5 TRBV2 TRBD1 NA TGTGCCAGCAGTGTCGGGACAGTCAATCAGCCCCAGCATTTT CASSVGTVNQPQHF
TRBJ1-1 TRBV7-9 NA few TGTGCCAGCAGACCATACACTGAAGCTTTCTTT CASRPYTEAFF
TRBJ2-1 TRBV2 TRBD1 NA TGTGCCAGCAGATCACAGGGGAACAATGAGCAGTTCTTC CASRSQGNNEQFF
TRBJ1-2 TRBV10-3 NA NA TGTGCCAGAGGAGGGTGCTGTGGCTACACCTTC CARGGCCGYTF
TRBJ1-2 TRBV5-6 NA NA TGTGCCAGCAGATCGGGGTGGGGGGCCAACTATGGCTACACCTTC CASRSGWGANYGYTF
TRBJ2-5 TRBV18 NA NA TGTGCCAGCTCACCATTCCAGGCAGGTCAAGAGACCCAGTACTTC CASSPFQAGQETQYF
TRBJ2-2 TRBV4-3 TRBD1 NA TGCGCCAGCAGCCAAGATCGAACAGGGGCCGGGGAGCTGTTTTTT CASSQDRTGAGELFF
TRBJ1-2 TRBV7-9 NA NA TGTGCCAGCAGCTTAGAGCATAACTATGGCTACACCTTC CASSLEHNYGYTF
TRBJ1-1 TRBV6-5 NA NA TGTGCCACCGTAGCTCAGGGAGGGAACACTGAAGCTTTCTTT CATVAQGGNTEAFF
TRBJ1-6 TRBV7-9 TRBD1 NA TGTGCCAGCAGTCGCGGCAGGGGGTACAATTCACCCCTCCACTTT CASSRGRGYNSPLHF
TRBJ1-6 TRBV7-9 NA NA TGTGCCAGCTTACAGGGTGGTGGTTCACCCCTCCACTTT CASLQGGGSPLHF
TRBJ2-1 TRBV5-1 NA NA TGCGCCAGCAGCTTGCGTCAGGGGGGGTACAATGAGCAGTTCTTC CASSLRQGGYNEQFF
TRBJ1-6 TRBV27 NA NA TGTGCCAGCAGTTTATGGCAGGTCGTTGGTTCACCCCTCCACTTT CASSLWQVVGSPLHF
TRBJ2-1 TRBV7-8 NA NA TGTGCCAGCAGCTCGAAAGTTGACAGGAGCTCCTACAATGAGCAGTTCTTC CASSSKVDRSSYNEQFF
TRBJ2-4 TRBV6-5 NA NA TGTGCCAGCAGTTACTCACGGGGAGCCAAAAACATTCAGTACTTC CASSYSRGAKNIQYF
TRBJ2-5 TRBV6-5 TRBD2 NA TGTGCCAGCAGTTACGGGGCGGGGGGGCCTGAGACCCAGTACTTC CASSYGAGGPETQYF
TRBJ1-3 TRBV25-1 TRBD1 NA TGTGCCAGCAGTGATACAACAGGGGGTACTGGAAACACCATATATTTT CASSDTTGGTGNTIYF
TRBJ2-1 TRBV6-5 TRBD2 NA TGTGCCAGCAGTATAACTAGCGGGAGTATCTATGAGCAGTTCTTC CASSITSGSIYEQFF
TRBJ2-7 TRBV2 NA NA TGTGCCAGCGGGCCCCCTTACGAGCAGTACTTC CASGPPYEQYF
TRBJ2-7 TRBV14 NA NA TGTGCCAGCAGCCAAGATTGGGGGCTCGAGCAGTACTTC CASSQDWGLEQYF
TRBJ1-2 TRBV27 TRBD1 NA TGTGCCAGCAGTCCCCGACAGGGGGTGATGGGCTATGGCTACACCTTC CASSPRQGVMGYGYTF
TRBJ1-1 TRBV4-2 TRBD1 once TGTGCCAGCAGCCAAGATCTTCAGACAGGGGGCACTGAAGCTTTCTTT CASSQDLQTGGTEAFF
TRBJ1-4 TRBV18 TRBD1 NA TGTGCCAGCTCCCTCAGGGGGCAGAATGAAAAACTGTTTTTT CASSLRGQNEKLFF
TRBJ2-1 TRBV15 NA NA TGTGCCACCAGCAGAGATCAAGGTGAGCAGTTCTTC CATSRDQGEQFF
TRBJ1-5 TRBV15 NA NA TGTGCCACCAGCCCCAGGCAGCTTAGCAATCAGCCCCAGCATTTT CATSPRQLSNQPQHF
TRBJ2-2 TRBV23-1 NA once TGCGCCACCGACCCAGGGCAGACGAACACCGGGGAGCTGTTTTTT CATDPGQTNTGELFF
TRBJ2-1 TRBV5-6 NA NA TGTGCCAGCAGCTTCGATCGGCTAGCGAAACGCAATGAGCAGTTCTTC CASSFDRLAKRNEQFF
TRBJ2-3 TRBV5-1 TRBD1 NA TGCGCCAGCAGCTTGATGGGACAGGGGGGCGCAGATACGCAGTATTTT CASSLMGQGGADTQYF
TRBJ1-1 TRBV6-5 NA NA TGTGCCAGCAGTTACTCCTGGGCCAGGCGAACTGAAGCTTTCTTT CASSYSWARRTEAFF
TRBJ1-2 TRBV2 NA NA TGTGCCAGCAGTGAAGTGGGTTGGGGAGGCAACTATGGCTACACCTTC CASSEVGWGGNYGYTF
TRBJ1-5 TRBV28 NA NA TGTGCCAGCAGTATACAGCTTTCGAGCAATCAGCCCCAGCATTTT CASSIQLSSNQPQHF
TRBJ2-2 TRBV7-7 TRBD2 NA TGTGCTAGCAGCTTAGGGTTGCGCGGGAGAGCCGGGGAGCTGTTTTTT CASSLGLRGRAGELFF
TRBJ2-7 TRBV5-1 NA NA TGCGCCAGCAGCGTTACAGGTTCCTCGCACGAGCAGTACTTC CASSVTGSSHEQYF
TRBJ2-3 TRBV19 NA NA TGTGCCAGTAGTATAGATCCCAGCACAGATACGCAGTATTTT CASSIDPSTDTQYF
TRBJ1-1 TRBV27 NA NA TGTGCCAGCAGTTTTTCGGCAGGGAACACTGAAGCTTTCTTT CASSFSAGNTEAFF
TRBJ2-7 TRBV11-2 TRBD1 NA TGTGCCAGCAGCCCCCGACAGGGACCCTACGAGCAGTACTTC CASSPRQGPYEQYF
TRBJ2-7 TRBV5-6 NA NA TGTGCCAGCAGCTCAAGCAGCTCCTACGAGCAGTACTTC CASSSSSSYEQYF
TRBJ2-3 TRBV4-2 TRBD2 NA TGTGCCAGCAGCCAAGACCTAGCGGGGGGCACAGATACGCAGTATTTT CASSQDLAGGTDTQYF
TRBJ1-4 TRBV4-2 NA NA TGTGCCAGCAGCCAAGATAGGGTTAGCAATGAAAAACTGTTTTTT CASSQDRVSNEKLFF
TRBJ2-7 TRBV9 TRBD1 NA TGTGCCAGCAGCGTAAGACAGGGCTACGAGCAGTACTTC CASSVRQGYEQYF
TRBJ1-1 TRBV4-3 NA NA TGCGCCAGCAGCCAAGGGGATTTGGTACTGAACACTGAAGCTTTCTTT CASSQGDLVLNTEAFF
TRBJ2-7 TRBV5-1 TRBD2 NA TGCGCCAGCAGAAGCGGGAGGGGCTCCTACGAGCAGTACTTC CASRSGRGSYEQYF
TRBJ1-2 TRBV4-2 NA NA TGTGCCAGCAGCCAAATGGCAGCAAATGGCTACACCTTC CASSQMAANGYTF
TRBJ2-5 TRBV11-1 NA NA TGTGCCAGCAGCCTCAACGTCGGTTCGGCCCAAGAGACCCAGTACTTC CASSLNVGSAQETQYF
TRBJ2-3 TRBV29-1 NA NA TGCAGCGTTCACGGGGCCGCAGATACGCAGTATTTT CSVHGAADTQYF
TRBJ2-2 TRBV2 NA NA TGTGCCAGCAGTGAGGGAACGGTGGCCGGGGAGCTGTTTTTT CASSEGTVAGELFF
TRBJ2-2 TRBV30 NA NA TGTGCCTGGAGCGGGACAATCTCCGGGGAGCTGTTTTTT CAWSGTISGELFF
TRBJ1-2 TRBV6-1 NA NA TGTGCCAGCACCGAGGGGACAAGCTATGGCTACACCTTC CASTEGTSYGYTF